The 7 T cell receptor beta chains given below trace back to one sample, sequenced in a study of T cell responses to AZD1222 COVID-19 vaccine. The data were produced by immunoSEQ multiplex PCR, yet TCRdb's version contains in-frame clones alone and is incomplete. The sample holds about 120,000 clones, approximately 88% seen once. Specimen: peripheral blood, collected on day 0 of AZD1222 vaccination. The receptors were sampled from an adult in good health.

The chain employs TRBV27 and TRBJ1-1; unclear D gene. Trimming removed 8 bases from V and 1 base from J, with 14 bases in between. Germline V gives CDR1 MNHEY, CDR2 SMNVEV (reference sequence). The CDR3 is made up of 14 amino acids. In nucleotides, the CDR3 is TGTGCCAGCGCCAATCTCAGAGAGAACACTGAAGCTTTCTTT. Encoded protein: CASANLRENTEAFF.

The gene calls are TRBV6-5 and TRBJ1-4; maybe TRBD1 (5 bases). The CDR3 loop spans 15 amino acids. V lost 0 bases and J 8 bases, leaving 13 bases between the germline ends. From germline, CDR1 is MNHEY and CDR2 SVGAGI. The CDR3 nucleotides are TGTGCCAGCAGTTACTCAGGGGCCCTCGGGGAAAAACTGTTTTTT. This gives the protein CASSYSGALGEKLFF.

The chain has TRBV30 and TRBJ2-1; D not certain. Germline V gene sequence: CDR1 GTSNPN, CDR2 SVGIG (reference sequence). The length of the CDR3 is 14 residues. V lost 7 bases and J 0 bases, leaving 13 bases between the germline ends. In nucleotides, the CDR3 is TGTGCCTTCCTCTTCCAGAGCTCCTACAATGAGCAGTTCTTC. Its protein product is CAFLFQSSYNEQFF.

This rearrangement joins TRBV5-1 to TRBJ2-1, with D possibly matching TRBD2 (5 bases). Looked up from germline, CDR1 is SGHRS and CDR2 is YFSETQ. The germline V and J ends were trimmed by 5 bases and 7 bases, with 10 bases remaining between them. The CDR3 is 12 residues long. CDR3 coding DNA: TGCGCCAGCAGGGAGGAGGTGAATGAGCAGTTCTTC. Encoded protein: CASREEVNEQFF.

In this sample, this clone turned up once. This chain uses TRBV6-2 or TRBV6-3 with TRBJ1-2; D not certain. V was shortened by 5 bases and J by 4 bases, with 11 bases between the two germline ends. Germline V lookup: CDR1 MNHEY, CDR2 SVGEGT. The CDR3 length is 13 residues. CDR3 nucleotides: TGTGCCAGCAGTGAGACGAACAGCTATGGCTACACCTTC. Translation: CASSETNSYGYTF.

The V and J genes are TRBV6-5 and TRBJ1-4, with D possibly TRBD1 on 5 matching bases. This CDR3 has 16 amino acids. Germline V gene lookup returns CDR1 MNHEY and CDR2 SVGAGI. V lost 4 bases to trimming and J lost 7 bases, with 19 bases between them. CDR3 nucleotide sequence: TGTGCCAGCAGTTCCAGGGCGGGGGGTTCCGGTGAAAAACTGTTTTTT. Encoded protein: CASSSRAGGSGEKLFF.

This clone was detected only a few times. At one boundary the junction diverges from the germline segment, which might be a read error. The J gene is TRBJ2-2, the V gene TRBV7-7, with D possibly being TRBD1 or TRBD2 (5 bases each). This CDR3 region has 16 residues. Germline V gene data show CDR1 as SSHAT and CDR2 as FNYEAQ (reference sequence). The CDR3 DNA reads TGTGCTAGCAGCTTAGACAGTGGACTCGGGACCGGGGAGCTGTTTTTT. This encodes CASSLDSGLGTGELFF.